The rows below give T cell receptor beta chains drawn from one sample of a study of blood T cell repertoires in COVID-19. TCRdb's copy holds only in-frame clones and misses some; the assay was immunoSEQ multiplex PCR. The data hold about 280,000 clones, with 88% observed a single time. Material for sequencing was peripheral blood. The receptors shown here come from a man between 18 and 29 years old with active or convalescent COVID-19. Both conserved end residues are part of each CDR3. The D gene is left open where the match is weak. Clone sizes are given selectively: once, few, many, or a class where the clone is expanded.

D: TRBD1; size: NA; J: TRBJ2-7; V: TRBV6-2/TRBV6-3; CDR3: CASSWGDRASYEQYF; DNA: TGTGCCAGCAGTTGGGGGGACAGGGCTTCCTACGAGCAGTACTTC
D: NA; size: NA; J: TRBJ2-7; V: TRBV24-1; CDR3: CATSDSPQGMNYEQYF; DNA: TGTGCCACCAGTGATTCCCCGCAGGGGATGAACTACGAGCAGTACTTC
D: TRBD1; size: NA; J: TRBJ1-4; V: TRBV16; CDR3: CASRGTVSEKLFF; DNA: TGTGCCAGCAGGGGGACAGTGTCTGAAAAACTGTTTTTT
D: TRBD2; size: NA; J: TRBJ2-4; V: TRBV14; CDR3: CASSQDPLSGGAGAKNIQYF; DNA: TGTGCCAGCAGCCAAGATCCACTTAGCGGGGGGGCCGGAGCCAAAAACATTCAGTACTTC
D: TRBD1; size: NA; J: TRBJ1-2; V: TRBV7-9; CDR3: CASSLGQGNGYTF; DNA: TGTGCCAGCAGCTTAGGACAGGGGAATGGCTACACCTTC
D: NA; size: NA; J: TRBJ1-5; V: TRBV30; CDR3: CAWREGGAGIQPQHF; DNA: TGTGCCTGGAGGGAAGGTGGTGCCGGGATTCAGCCCCAGCATTTT
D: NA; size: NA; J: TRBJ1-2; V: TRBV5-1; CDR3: CASSPGSYGYTF; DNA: TGCGCCAGCAGCCCTGGCAGCTATGGCTACACCTTC
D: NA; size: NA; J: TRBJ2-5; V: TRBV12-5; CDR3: CASGLGVRETQYF; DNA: TGTGCTAGTGGTTTAGGGGTAAGGGAGACCCAGTACTTC
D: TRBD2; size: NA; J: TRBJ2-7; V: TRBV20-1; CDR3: CSASVPTVSGATYEQYF; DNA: TGCAGTGCTAGTGTCCCCACCGTTAGCGGGGCTACCTACGAGCAGTACTTC
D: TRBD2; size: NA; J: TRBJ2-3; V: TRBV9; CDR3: CASTRGETSTDTQYF; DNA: TGTGCCAGCACTCGGGGGGAAACTAGCACAGATACGCAGTATTTT
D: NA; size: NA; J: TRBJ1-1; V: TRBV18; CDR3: CASSPIGDTEAFF; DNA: TGTGCCAGCTCACCAATAGGGGACACTGAAGCTTTCTTT
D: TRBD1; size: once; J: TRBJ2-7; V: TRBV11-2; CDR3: CASTLPGQGNEQYF; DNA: TGTGCCAGCACCCTACCGGGACAGGGCAACGAGCAGTACTTC
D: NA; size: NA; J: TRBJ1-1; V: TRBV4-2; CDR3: CASSQELLLGRGNTEAFF; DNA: TGTGCCAGCAGCCAAGAGCTCCTCCTGGGCCGGGGGAACACTGAAGCTTTCTTT
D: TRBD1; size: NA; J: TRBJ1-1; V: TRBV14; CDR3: CASSPNRGTVNTEAFF; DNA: TGTGCCAGCAGCCCCAATCGCGGGACAGTGAACACTGAAGCTTTCTTT
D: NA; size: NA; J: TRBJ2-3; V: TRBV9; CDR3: CASSVDTFTDTQYF; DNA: TGTGCCAGCAGCGTAGATACTTTCACAGATACGCAGTATTTT
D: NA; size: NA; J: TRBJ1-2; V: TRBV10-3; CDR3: CAISESEGFGGYTF; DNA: TGTGCCATCAGTGAGTCGGAGGGGTTTGGTGGCTACACCTTC
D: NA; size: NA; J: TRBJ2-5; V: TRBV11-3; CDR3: CASSLDGGSQETQYF; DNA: TGTGCCAGCAGCTTAGATGGGGGGTCCCAAGAGACCCAGTACTTC
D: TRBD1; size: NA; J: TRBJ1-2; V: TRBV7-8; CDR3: CASSLGGVGTGKGYTF; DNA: TGTGCCAGCAGCTTAGGTGGGGTGGGGACAGGGAAAGGCTACACCTTC
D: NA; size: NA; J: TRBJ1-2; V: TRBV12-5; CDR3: CASGLVGGRGSHYFLPNYGYTF; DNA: TGTGCTAGTGGTTTGGTAGGGGGTCGCGGGAGCCATTATTTCCTTCCGAATTACGGCTACACCTTC
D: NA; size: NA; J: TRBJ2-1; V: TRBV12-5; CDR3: CASCGAAWNEQFF; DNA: TGTGCTAGTTGTGGGGCGGCTTGGAATGAGCAGTTCTTC
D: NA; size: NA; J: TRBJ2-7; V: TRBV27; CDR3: CASSSVGEQYF; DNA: TGTGCCAGCAGTTCTGTCGGCGAGCAGTACTTC
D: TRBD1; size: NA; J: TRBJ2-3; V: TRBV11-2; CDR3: CASSPTGPGQGLFRDTQYF; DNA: TGTGCCAGCAGCCCTACAGGGCCGGGACAGGGATTATTTCGAGATACGCAGTATTTT
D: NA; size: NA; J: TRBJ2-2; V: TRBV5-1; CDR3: CASSLGSPNTGELFF; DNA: TGCGCCAGCAGCTTAGGGAGCCCGAACACCGGGGAGCTGTTTTTT
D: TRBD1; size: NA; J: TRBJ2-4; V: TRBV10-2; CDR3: CASRGTGDIQYF; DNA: TGCGCCAGCAGAGGGACAGGGGACATTCAGTACTTC